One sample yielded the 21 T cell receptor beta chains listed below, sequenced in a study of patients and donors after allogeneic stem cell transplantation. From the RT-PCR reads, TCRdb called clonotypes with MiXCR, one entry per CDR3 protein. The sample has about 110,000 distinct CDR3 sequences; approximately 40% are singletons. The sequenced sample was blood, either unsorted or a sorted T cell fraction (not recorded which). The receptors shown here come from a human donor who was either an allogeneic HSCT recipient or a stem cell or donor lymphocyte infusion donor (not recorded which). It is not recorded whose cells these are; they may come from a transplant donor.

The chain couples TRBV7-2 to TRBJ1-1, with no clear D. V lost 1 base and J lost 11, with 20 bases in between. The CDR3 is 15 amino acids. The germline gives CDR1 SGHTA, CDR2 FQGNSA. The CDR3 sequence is CASSLGYRTDGRAFF. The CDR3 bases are TGTGCCAGCAGCTTAGGCTATCGCACCGACGGTCGGGCTTTCTTT.

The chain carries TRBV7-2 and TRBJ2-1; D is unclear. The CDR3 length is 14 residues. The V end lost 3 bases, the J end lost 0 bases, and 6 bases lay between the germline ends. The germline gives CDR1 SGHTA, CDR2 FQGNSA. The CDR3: CASSLSSSYNEQFF. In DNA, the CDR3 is TGTGCCAGCAGCTTGTCCAGCTCCTACAATGAGCAGTTCTTC.

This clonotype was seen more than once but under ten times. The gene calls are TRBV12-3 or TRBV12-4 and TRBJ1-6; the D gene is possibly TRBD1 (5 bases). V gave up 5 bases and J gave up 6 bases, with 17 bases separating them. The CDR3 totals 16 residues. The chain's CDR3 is CASSTDPGTTNSPLHF. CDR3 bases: TGTGCCAGCAGTACCGATCCCGGGACCACTAATTCACCCCTCCACTTT.

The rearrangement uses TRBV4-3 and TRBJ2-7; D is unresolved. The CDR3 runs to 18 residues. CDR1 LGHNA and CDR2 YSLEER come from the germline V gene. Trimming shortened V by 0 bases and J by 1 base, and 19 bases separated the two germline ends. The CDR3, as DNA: TGCGCCAGCAGCCAAGAGTTATTCGGTCTACAAAATTCCTACGAGCAGTACTTC. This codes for CASSQELFGLQNSYEQYF.

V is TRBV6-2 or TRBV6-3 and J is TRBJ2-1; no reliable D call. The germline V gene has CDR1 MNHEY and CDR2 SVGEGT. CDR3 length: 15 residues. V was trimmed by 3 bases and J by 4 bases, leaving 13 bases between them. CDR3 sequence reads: CASSYDPNSYNEQFF. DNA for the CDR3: TGTGCCAGCAGTTATGATCCTAATTCTTACAATGAGCAGTTCTTC.

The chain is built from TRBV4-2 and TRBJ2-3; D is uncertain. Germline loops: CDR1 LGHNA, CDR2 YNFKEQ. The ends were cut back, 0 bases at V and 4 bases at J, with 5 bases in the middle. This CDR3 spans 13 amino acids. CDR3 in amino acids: CASSQEEADTQYF. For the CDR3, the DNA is TGTGCCAGCAGCCAAGAAGAAGCAGATACGCAGTATTTT.

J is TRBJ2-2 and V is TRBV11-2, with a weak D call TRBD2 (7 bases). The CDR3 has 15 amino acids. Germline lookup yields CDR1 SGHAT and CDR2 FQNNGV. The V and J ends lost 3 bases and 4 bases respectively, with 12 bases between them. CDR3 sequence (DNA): TGTGCCAGCAGCTTTGCGGGGGCGGGCACCGGGGAGCTGTTTTTT. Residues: CASSFAGAGTGELFF.

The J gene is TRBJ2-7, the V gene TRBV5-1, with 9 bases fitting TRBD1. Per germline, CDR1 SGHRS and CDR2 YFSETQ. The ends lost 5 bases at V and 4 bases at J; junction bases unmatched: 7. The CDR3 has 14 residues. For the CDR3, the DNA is TGCGCCAGCAGTCGACAGGGGGTGGAATACGAGCAGTACTTC. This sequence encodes CASSRQGVEYEQYF. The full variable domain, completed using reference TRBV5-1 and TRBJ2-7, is KAGVTQTPRYLIKTRGQQVTLSCSPISGHRSVSWYQQTPGQGLQFLFEYFSETQRNKGNFPGRFSGRQFSNSRSEMNVSTLELGDSALYLCASSRQGVEYEQYFGPGTRLTVT.

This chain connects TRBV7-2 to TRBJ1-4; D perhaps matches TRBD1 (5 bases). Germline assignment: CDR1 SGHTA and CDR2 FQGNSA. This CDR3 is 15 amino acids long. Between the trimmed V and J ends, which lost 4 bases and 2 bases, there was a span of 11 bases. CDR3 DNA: TGTGCCAGCAGCTACCTCCCAGGGACTAATGAAAAACTGTTTTTT. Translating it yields CASSYLPGTNEKLFF.

The CDR3 region is CASSLVGLADTDTQYF. The CDR3 coding sequence is TGCGCCAGCAGCTTGGTGGGACTAGCGGACACAGATACGCAGTATTTT. V gene TRBV5-1 combines with J gene TRBJ2-3; 11 bases line up with TRBD2. J lost 2 bases, V lost 0 bases, and 2 bases had no gene match. Germline V gene lookup returns CDR1 SGHRS and CDR2 YFSETQ. The CDR3 spans 16 residues.

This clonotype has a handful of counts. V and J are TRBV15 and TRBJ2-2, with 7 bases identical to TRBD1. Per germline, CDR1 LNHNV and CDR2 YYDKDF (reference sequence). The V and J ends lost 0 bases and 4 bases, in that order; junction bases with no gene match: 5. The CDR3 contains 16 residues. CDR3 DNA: TGTGCCACCAGCAGAGAGGAAAAGGGGGCCACCGGGGAGCTGTTTTTT. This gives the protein CATSREEKGATGELFF. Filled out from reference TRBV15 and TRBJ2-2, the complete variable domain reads DAMVIQNPRYQVTQFGKPVTLSCSQTLNHNVMYWYQQKSSQAPKLLFHYYDKDFNNEADTPDNFQSRRPNTSFCFLDIRSPGLGDTAMYLCATSREEKGATGELFFGEGSRLTVL.

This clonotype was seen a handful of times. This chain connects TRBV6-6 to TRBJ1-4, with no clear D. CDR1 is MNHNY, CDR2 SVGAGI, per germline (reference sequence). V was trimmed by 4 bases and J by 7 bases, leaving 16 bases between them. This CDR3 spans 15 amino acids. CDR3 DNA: TGTGCCAGCAGTTCAAGGGCAGGCGATGGTGAAAAACTGTTTTTT. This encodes CASSSRAGDGEKLFF.

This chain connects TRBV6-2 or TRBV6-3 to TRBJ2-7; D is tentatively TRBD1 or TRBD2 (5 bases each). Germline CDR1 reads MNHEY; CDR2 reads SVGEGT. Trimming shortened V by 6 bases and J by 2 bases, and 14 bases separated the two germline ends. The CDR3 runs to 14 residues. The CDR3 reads CASRRSGAAYEQYF. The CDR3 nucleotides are TGTGCCAGCAGACGTTCCGGGGCCGCCTACGAGCAGTACTTC.

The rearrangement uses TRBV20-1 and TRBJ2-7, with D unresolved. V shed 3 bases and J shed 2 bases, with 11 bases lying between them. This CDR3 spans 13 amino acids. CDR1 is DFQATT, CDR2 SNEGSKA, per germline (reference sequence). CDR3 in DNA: TGCAGTGCTAGTCCCGGGTCCGCCTACGAGCAGTACTTC. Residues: CSASPGSAYEQYF.

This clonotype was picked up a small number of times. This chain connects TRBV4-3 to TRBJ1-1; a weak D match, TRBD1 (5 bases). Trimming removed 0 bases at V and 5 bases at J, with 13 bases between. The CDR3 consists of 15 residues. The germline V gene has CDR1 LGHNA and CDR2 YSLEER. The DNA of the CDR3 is TGCGCCAGCAGCCAAGATCACCCGGGGGGGACTGAAGCTTTCTTT. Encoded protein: CASSQDHPGGTEAFF.

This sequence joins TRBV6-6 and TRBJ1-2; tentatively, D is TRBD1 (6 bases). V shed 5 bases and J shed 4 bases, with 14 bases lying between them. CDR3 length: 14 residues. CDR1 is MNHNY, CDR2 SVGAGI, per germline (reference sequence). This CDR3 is CASSTGPKGYGYTF. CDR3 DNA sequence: TGTGCCAGCAGTACAGGGCCTAAGGGCTATGGCTACACCTTC.

The CDR3 region has the DNA TGTGCCAGCAGCTCCCCGTTCTTGCATCCAACTAATGAAAAACTGTTTTTT. It translates to CASSSPFLHPTNEKLFF. The chain uses TRBV11-2 and TRBJ1-4; D remains unclear. The germline V and J ends were trimmed by 4 bases and 0 bases, with 15 bases remaining between them. There are 17 residues in the CDR3. CDR1 is SGHAT, CDR2 FQNNGV, per germline.

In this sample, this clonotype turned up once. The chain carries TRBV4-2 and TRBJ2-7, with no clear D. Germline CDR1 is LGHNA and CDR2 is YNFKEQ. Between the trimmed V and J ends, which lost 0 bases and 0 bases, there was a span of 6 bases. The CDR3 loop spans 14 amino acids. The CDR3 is CASSQDRVSYEQYF. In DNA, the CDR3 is TGTGCCAGCAGCCAAGATAGGGTCTCCTACGAGCAGTACTTC.

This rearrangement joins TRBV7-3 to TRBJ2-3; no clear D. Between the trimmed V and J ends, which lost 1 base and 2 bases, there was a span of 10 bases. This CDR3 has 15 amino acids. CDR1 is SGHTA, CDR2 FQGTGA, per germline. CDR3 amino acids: CASSLNGVLTDTQYF. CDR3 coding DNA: TGTGCCAGCAGCTTAAATGGGGTGCTCACAGATACGCAGTATTTT.

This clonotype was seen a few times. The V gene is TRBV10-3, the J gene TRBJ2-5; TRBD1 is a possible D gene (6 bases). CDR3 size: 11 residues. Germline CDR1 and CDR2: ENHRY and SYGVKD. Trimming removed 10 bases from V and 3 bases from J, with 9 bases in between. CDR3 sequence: CATRQEETQYF. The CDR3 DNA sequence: TGTGCCACCCGACAGGAAGAGACCCAGTACTTC.

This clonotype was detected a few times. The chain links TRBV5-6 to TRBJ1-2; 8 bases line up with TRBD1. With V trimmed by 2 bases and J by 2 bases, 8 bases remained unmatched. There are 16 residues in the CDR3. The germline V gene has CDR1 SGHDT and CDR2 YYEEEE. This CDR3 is CASSFRTGRTNYGYTF. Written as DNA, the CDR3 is TGTGCCAGCAGCTTCAGGACAGGGCGGACCAACTATGGCTACACCTTC.